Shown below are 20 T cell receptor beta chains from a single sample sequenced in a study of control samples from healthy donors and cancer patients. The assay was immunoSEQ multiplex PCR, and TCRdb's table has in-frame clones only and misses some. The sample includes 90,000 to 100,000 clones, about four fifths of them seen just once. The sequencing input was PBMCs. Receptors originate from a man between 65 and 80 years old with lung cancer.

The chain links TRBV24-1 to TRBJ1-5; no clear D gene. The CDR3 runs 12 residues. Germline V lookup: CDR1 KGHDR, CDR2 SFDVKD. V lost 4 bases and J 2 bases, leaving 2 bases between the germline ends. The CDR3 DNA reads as TGTGCCACCAGTGAAGGCAATCAGCCCCAGCATTTT. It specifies CATSEGNQPQHF.

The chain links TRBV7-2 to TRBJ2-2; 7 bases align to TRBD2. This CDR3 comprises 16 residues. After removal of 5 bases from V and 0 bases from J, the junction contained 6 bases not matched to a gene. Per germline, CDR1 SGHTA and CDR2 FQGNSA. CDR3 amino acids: CASSLTGTTNTGELFF. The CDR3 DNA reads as TGTGCCAGCAGCCTAACCGGGACTACGAACACCGGGGAGCTGTTTTTT. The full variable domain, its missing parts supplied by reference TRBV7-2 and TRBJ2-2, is GAGVSQSPSNKVTEKGKDVELRCDPISGHTALYWYRQSLGQGLEFLIYFQGNSAPDKSGLPSDRFSAERTGGSVSTLTIQRTQQEDSAVYLCASSLTGTTNTGELFFGEGSRLTVL.

The CDR3 loop reads CASSDRAGGSTDTQYF. CDR3 sequence (DNA): TGCGCCAGCAGTGATAGGGCAGGGGGTAGCACAGATACGCAGTATTTT. The chain has TRBV10-2 and TRBJ2-3, with 7 nucleotides matching TRBD1. The V gene end was trimmed by 3 bases and the J gene end by 0 bases; junction bases not matched to a gene: 6. This CDR3 comprises 16 residues. The germline gives CDR1 WSHSY, CDR2 SAAADI.

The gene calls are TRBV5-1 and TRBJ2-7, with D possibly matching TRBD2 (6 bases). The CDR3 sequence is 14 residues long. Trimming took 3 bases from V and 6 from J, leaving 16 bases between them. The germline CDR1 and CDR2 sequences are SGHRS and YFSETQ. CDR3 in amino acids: CASSSGTVPLEQYF. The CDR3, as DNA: TGCGCCAGCAGCTCGGGGACTGTCCCCCTCGAGCAGTACTTC.

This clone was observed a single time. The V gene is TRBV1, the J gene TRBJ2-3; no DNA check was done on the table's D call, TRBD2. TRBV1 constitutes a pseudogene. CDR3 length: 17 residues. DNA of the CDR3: TGCACCAGCAGCTATGGACTAGCCGAATTACCCACAGATACGCAGTATTTT. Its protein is CTSSYGLAELPTDTQYF.

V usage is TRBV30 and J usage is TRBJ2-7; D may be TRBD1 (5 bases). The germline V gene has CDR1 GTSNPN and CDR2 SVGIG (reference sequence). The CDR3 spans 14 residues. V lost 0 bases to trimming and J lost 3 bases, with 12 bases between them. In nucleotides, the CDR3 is TGTGCCTGGAGTGTCAGGGCCCGCAGCTACGAGCAGTACTTC. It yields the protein CAWSVRARSYEQYF.

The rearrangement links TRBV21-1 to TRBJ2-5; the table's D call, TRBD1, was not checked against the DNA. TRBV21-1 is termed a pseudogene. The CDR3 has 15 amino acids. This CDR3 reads CASSNFGQGRETQYF. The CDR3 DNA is TGTGCCAGCAGCAACTTCGGACAGGGGAGGGAGACCCAGTACTTC.

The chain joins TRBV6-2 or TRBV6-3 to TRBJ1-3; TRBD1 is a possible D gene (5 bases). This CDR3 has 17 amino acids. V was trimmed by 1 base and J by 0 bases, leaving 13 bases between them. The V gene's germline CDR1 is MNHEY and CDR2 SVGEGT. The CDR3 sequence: CASSYFGVGTSGNTIYF. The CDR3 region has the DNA TGTGCCAGCAGTTACTTTGGGGTAGGGACCTCTGGAAACACCATATATTTT.

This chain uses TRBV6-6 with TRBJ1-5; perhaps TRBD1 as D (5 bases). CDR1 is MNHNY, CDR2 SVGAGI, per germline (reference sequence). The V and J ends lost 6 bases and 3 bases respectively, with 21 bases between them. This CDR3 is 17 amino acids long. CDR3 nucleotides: TGTGCCAGCAGCCGATCTGGGACCACAGCCACCAATCAGCCCCAGCATTTT. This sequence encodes CASSRSGTTATNQPQHF.

CDR3 amino acids: CASSLPPTARYGYTF. DNA for the CDR3: TGTGCCAGCAGCTTACCCCCGACGGCACGCTATGGCTACACCTTC. V gene TRBV7-2 combines with J gene TRBJ1-2, with unresolved D. V shed 2 bases and J shed 4 bases, with 14 bases lying between them. The CDR3 covers 15 residues. Germline assignment: CDR1 SGHTA and CDR2 FQGNSA.

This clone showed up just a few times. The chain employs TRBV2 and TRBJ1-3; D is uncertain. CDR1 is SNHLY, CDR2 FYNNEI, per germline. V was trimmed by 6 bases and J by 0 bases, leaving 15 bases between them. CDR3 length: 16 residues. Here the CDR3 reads CASRVITPVSGNTIYF. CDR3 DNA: TGTGCCAGCAGGGTTATTACTCCTGTCTCTGGAAACACCATATATTTT.

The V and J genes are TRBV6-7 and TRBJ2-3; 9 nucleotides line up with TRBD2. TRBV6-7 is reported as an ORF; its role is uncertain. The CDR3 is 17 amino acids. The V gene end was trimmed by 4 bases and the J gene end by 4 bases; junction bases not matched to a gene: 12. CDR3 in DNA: TGTGCCAGCAGTTTTGCTAGGCTAGCGGGGATCGCAGATACGCAGTATTTT. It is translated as CASSFARLAGIADTQYF.

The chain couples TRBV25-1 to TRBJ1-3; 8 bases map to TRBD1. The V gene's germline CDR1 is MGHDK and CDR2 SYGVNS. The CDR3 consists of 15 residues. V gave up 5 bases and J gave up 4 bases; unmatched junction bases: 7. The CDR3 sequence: CASSRQGLSGNTIYF. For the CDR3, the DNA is TGTGCCAGCAGTCGACAGGGGTTATCGGGAAACACCATATATTTT.

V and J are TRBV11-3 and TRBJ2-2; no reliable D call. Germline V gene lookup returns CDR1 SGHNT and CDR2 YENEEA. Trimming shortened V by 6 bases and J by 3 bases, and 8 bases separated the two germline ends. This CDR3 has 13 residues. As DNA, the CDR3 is TGTGCCAGCAGACCCGCGCACACCGGGGAGCTGTTTTTT. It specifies CASRPAHTGELFF.

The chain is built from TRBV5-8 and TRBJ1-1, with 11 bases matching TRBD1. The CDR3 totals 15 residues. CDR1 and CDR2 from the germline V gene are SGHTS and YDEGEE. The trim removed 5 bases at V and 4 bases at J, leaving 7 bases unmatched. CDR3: CASSSGTGGITEAFF. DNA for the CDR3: TGTGCCAGCAGTTCCGGGACAGGGGGAATCACTGAAGCTTTCTTT. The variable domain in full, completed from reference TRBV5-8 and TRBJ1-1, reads EAGVTQSPTHLIKTRGQQATLRCSPISGHTSVYWYQQALGLGLQFLLWYDEGEERNRGNFPPRFSGRQFPNYSSELNVNALELEDSALYLCASSSGTGGITEAFFGQGTRLTVV.

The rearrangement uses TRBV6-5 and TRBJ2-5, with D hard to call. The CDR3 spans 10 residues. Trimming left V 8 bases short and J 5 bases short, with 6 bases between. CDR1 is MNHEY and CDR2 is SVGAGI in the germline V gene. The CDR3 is CASLGETQYF. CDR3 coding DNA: TGTGCCAGCCTTGGGGAGACCCAGTACTTC.

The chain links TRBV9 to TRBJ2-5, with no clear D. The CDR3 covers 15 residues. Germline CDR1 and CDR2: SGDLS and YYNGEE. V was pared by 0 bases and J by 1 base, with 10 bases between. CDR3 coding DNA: TGTGCCAGCAGCGTAGAGGAATCTACCCAAGAGACCCAGTACTTC. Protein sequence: CASSVEESTQETQYF.

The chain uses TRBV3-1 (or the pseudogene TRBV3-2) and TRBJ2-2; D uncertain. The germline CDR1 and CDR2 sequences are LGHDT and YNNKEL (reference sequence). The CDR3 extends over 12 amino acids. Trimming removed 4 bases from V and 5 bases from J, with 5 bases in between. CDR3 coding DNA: TGTGCCAGCAGCCCAATAACCGGGGAGCTGTTTTTT. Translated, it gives CASSPITGELFF.

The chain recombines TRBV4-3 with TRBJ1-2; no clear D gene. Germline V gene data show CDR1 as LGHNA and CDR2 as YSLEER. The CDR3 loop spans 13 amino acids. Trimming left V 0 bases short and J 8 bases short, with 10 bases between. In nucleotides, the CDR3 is TGCGCCAGCAGCCAAGACGGCCGTAAAGGCTACACCTTC. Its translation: CASSQDGRKGYTF.

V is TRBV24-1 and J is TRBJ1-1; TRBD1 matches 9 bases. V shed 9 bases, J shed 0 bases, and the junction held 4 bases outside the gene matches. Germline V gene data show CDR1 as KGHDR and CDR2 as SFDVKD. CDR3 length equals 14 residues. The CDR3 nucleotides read TGTGCCACCCGGGACAGGGATTTGAACACTGAAGCTTTCTTT. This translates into CATRDRDLNTEAFF.